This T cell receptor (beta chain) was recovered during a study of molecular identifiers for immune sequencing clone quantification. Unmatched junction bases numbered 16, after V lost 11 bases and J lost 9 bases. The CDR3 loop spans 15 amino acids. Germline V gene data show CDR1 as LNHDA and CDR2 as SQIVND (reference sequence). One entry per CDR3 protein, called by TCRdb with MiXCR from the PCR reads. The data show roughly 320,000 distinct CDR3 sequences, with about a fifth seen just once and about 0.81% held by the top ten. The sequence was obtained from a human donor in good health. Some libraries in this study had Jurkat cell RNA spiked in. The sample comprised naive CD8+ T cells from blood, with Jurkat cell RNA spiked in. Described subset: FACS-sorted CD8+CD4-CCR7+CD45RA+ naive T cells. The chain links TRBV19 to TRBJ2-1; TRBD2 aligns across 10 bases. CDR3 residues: CAGNPGLASWGEQFF. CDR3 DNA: TGTGCCGGTAACCCGGGACTAGCGTCCTGGGGTGAGCAGTTCTTC.